The subject of this entry is one T cell receptor beta chain. The data were obtained in a study of blood T cell repertoires in COVID-19. Overall study: Both acute and convalescent COVID-19 samples were obtained from the United States, Italy and Spain. The analysed material was cDNA or gDNA that came from T cells, B-cell-depleted T cells, or PBMCs.

CDR1 LGHDT and CDR2 YNNKEL come from the germline V gene (reference sequence). The germline V and J ends were trimmed by 4 bases and 2 bases, with 12 bases remaining between them. This CDR3 contains 15 residues. In the authors' methods: Estimated nucleated cell counts came from reference gene primer amplification. Data came from immunoSEQ multiplex PCR; TCRdb stores just in-frame clones and leaves some out. V, J and clone size are those of that table, while D and trimming were read from the DNA. Here the sample spans 160,000 or so clones, roughly 88% being singletons. What was sequenced was peripheral blood. This sequence joins TRBV3-1 (or the pseudogene TRBV3-2) and TRBJ1-5; D call uncertain. This TCR derives from a man aged 18 to 29 with acute or convalescent COVID-19. The CDR3: CASSPSRWGNQPQHF. CDR3 sequence (DNA): TGTGCCAGCAGCCCTAGCCGGTGGGGCAATCAGCCCCAGCATTTT.